Listed here are 6 T cell receptor beta chains from one sample, sequenced in a study of post-analysis software for immune sequencing data. Presence of unique molecular identifiers characterized the TCR beta cDNA libraries. Via MiXCR, TCRdb re-called the PCR reads, giving one row per CDR3 protein. Counted here are 600,000 to 750,000 distinct CDR3 sequences, about 60% occurring once; the ten biggest clones make up 10% to 12%. These receptors have no identified antigens. Findings of the study overall: Included in a set of roughly five TRBV segments more frequent in patients than controls were TRBV5-6, TRBV5-1 and TRBV20-1.

What was sequenced was blood. All receptors come from a girl aged 2 to 9 with multiple sclerosis.

The table lists this clonotype with a count of one. The junction differs from germline at one of its ends, possibly a read error. The gene calls are TRBV7-9 and TRBJ2-5, with 10 positions matching TRBD1. The CDR3 runs to 14 residues. Germline V gene data show CDR1 as SEHNR and CDR2 as FQNEAQ (reference sequence). The DNA for the CDR3 is TGTGCCGGCAGCTCGCGGACAGGGGGAGAGACCCAGTACTTC. Translating gives CAGSSRTGGETQYF.

This clonotype was counted a few times. The chain employs TRBV5-1 and TRBJ2-5; 9 bases are a match to TRBD1. Germline-derived CDR1 and CDR2 are SGHRS and YFSETQ. J gave up 2 bases and V 4 bases, and 6 bases lay outside the gene matches. This CDR3 comprises 15 residues. In nucleotides, the CDR3 is TGCGCCAGCAGCCCGATCGACAGGGGGCAAGAGACCCAGTACTTC. It encodes CASSPIDRGQETQYF.

This sequence joins TRBV28 and TRBJ1-5, with D tentatively TRBD1 (6 bases). The V end lost 6 bases, the J end lost 0 bases, and 18 bases lay between the germline ends. The CDR3 covers 17 residues. Germline CDR1 is MDHEN and CDR2 is SYDVKM. CDR3 sequence: CASSPRGVGASNQPQHF. The CDR3 coding sequence is TGTGCCAGCAGCCCCAGGGGAGTGGGGGCTAGCAATCAGCCCCAGCATTTT. Full variable domain (outside the CDR3, taken from reference TRBV28 and TRBJ1-5): DVKVTQSSRYLVKRTGEKVFLECVQDMDHENMFWYRQDPGLGLRLIYFSYDVKMKEKGDIPEGYSVSREKKERFSLILESASTNQTSMYLCASSPRGVGASNQPQHFGDGTRLSIL.

The chain employs TRBV4-3 and TRBJ1-6, with 8 positions matching TRBD1. With 0 bases clipped from V and 5 bases from J, the junction kept 21 bases outside the gene matches. The CDR3 runs 22 residues. Germline V gives CDR1 LGHNA, CDR2 YSLEER. The CDR3 DNA sequence: TGCGCCAGCAGCCAAGATCCGGATTTCAGGGGGCGGCCCCTCTCTAATAATTCACCCCTCCACTTT. Residues: CASSQDPDFRGRPLSNNSPLHF.

The genes are TRBV7-6 and TRBJ1-2; no definite D call. V lost 5 bases and J 3 bases, leaving 13 bases between the germline ends. The CDR3 loop spans 14 amino acids. Germline CDR1 and CDR2: SGHVS and FNYEAQ. The CDR3 reads CASSPRTDDYGYTF. The CDR3 DNA reads TGTGCCAGCAGCCCGCGGACGGATGACTATGGCTACACCTTC.

CDR3 sequence: CSVDVTRNRQFF. The DNA of the CDR3 is TGCAGCGTTGACGTTACGAGAAATCGGCAGTTCTTC. This chain connects TRBV29-1 to TRBJ2-1, with no clear D. This CDR3 comprises 12 residues. In germline, CDR1 is SQVTM, CDR2 ANQGSEA. Trimming took off 3 bases at V and 12 bases at J, with 15 bases between the two ends.